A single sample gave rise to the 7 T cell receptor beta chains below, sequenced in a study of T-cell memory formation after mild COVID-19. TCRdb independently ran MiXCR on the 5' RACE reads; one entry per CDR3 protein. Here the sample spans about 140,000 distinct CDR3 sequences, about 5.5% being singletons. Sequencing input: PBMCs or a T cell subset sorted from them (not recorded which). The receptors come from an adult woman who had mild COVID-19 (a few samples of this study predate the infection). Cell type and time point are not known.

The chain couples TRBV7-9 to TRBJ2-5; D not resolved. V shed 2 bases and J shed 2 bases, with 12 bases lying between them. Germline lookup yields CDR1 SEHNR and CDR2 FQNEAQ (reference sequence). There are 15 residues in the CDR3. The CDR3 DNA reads TGTGCCAGCAGCTTATTGGTACAGTCTCAAGAGACCCAGTACTTC. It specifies CASSLLVQSQETQYF.

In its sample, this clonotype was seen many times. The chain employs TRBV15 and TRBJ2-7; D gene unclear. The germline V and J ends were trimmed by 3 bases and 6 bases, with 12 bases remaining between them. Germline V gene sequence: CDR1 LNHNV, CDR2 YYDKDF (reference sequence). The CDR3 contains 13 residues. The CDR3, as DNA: TGTGCCACCAGCAGTGGGGTGCTGGGCGAGCAGTACTTC. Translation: CATSSGVLGEQYF.

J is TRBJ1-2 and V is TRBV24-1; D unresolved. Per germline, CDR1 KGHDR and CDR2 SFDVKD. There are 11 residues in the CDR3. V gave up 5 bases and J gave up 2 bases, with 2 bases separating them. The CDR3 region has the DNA TGTGCCACCAGTGCCAACTATGGCTACACCTTC. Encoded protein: CATSANYGYTF.

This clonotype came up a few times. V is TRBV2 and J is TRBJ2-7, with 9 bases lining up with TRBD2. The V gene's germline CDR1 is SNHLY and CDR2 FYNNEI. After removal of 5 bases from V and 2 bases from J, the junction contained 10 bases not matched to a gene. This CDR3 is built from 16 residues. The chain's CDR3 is CASSTLAGRDAYEQYF. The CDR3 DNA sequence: TGTGCCAGCAGTACCCTAGCGGGGAGGGATGCCTACGAGCAGTACTTC.

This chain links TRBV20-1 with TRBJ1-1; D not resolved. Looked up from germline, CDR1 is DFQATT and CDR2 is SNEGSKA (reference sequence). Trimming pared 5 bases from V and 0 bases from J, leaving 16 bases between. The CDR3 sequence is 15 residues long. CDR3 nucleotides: TGCAGTGCTCCAATTAAGCCCAGGATGAACACTGAAGCTTTCTTT. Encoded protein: CSAPIKPRMNTEAFF.

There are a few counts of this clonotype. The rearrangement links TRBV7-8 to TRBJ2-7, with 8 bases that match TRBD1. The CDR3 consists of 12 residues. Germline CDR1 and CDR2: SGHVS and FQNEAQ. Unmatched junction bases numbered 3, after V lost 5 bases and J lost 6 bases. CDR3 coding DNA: TGTGCCAGCAGCACGGACAGGGTCGAGCAGTACTTC. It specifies CASSTDRVEQYF.

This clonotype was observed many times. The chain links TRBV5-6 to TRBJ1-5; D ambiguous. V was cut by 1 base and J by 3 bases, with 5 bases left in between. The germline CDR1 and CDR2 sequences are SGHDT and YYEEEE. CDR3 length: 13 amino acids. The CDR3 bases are TGTGCCAGCAGCTTGCAGGTCAATCAGCCCCAGCATTTT. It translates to CASSLQVNQPQHF.